A single T cell receptor beta chain is shown here with its context. The germline gives CDR1 DFQATT, CDR2 SNEGSKA (reference sequence). The V segment lost 6 bases and the J segment 3 bases; nucleotides outside the gene matches: 8. This CDR3 is 15 amino acids long. After extraction with the RNeasy kit, about 0.45 to 1 ug of the RNA was reverse transcribed using random hexamers. The amplification used immunoSEQ multiplex PCR on TCR beta CDR3; it spanned 54 Vbeta and 13 Jbeta. One entry per CDR3 protein results from TCRdb running MiXCR on the immunoSEQ multiplex PCR reads. The table records about 150,000 distinct CDR3 sequences, 92% of them present only once. Sequencing targeted TCR beta in blood CD8+ and CD4+ T cells. Healthy donors constituted the control group, matched for age and sex. This sample stems from a study of CD8 T cells in Susac syndrome.

Material for sequencing was CD4+ T cells from PBMCs. The chain has TRBV20-1 and TRBJ2-7; 13 nucleotides match TRBD2. The clonotype was recovered from a human donor in good health. The DNA for the CDR3 is TGCAGTGCCTCAACCGGGACTAGCGGGATCTACGAGCAGTACTTC. This translates into CSASTGTSGIYEQYF.